This TCR beta chain is from a study of T cells expressing NK-cell markers. In the study overall: The TCR beta repertoires originated in sorted CD3+CD56+NKG2C+, CD3+CD56+NKG2C- and CD3+CD56-NKG2C+ T cells. Notes on the study in general: The CD3+CD56-NKG2C+ fraction of a few donors was likewise dominated by these clonotypes.

Comment on this clonotype: Its antigen remains unidentified.

TCRdb reprocessed the 5' RACE reads and reports one entry per CDR3 protein, with no DNA. The record lists over 100,000 distinct CDR3 sequences, of which the ten most abundant hold about 18%. Looked up from germline, CDR1 is SGHDT and CDR2 is YYEEEE. This CDR3 has 13 amino acids. The source material was blood T cells: a sorted CD56 or NKG2C T cell subset, CD4+ or CD8+ T cells, or bulk PBMC T cells (not recorded which). This TCR was recovered from a woman between 18 and 75 years old in good health. The chain combines TRBV5-6 with TRBJ2-5. CDR3: CASSLDGDGTQYF.